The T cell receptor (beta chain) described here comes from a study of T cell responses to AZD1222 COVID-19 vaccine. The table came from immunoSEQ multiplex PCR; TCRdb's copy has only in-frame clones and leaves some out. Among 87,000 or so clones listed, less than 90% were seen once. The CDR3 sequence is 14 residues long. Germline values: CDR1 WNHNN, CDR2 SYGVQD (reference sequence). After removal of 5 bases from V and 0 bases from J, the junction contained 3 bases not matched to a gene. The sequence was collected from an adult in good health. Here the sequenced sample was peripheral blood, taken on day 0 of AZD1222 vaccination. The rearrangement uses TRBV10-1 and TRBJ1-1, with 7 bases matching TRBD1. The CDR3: CASSPGQMNTEAFF. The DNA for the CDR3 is TGCGCCAGCAGTCCGGGACAGATGAACACTGAAGCTTTCTTT.